A selection of T cell receptor beta chains follows, all from one sample in a study of T-cell memory formation after mild COVID-19. A single record per CDR3 protein comes from TCRdb applying MiXCR to the 5' RACE reads. This sample has some 600,000 distinct CDR3 sequences, with roughly 17% found just once. The sequenced sample consisted of PBMCs or a T cell subset sorted from them (not recorded which). Receptor source: an adult woman who had mild COVID-19 (a few samples of this study predate the infection). Cell type and time point are not known. CDR3s include the opening cysteine and the closing phenylalanine or tryptophan. Each record gives: J gene, D gene, V gene, clone size, CDR3 DNA, CDR3 protein. A D gene is named only where the DNA matches it firmly. A row's size may be missing; if present it is once, few, many or a size class.

j_gene: TRBJ2-3; d_gene: TRBD2; v_gene: TRBV5-1; abundance: few; CDR3nt: TGCGCCAGTTCGAGTAGCGGGAACACAGATACGCAGTATTTT; CDR3aa: CASSSSGNTDTQYF
j_gene: TRBJ2-7; d_gene: TRBD2; v_gene: TRBV18; abundance: few; CDR3nt: TGTGCCAGCTCACCACCTTCAAGCCTAGCGGGAGCAAGCGAGCAGTACTTC; CDR3aa: CASSPPSSLAGASEQYF
j_gene: TRBJ2-7; d_gene: .; v_gene: TRBV3-1; abundance: few; CDR3nt: TGTGCCAGCAGCCAAGATTGGACGGAACCCCACGAGCAGTACTTC; CDR3aa: CASSQDWTEPHEQYF
j_gene: TRBJ2-7; d_gene: .; v_gene: TRBV6-6; abundance: few; CDR3nt: TGTGCCAGCAGCGACAGGACCTACGAGCAGTACTTC; CDR3aa: CASSDRTYEQYF
j_gene: TRBJ2-1; d_gene: TRBD2; v_gene: TRBV7-3; abundance: .; CDR3nt: TGTGCCAGCAGCTACGTAGCGGGCTATGAGCAGTTCTTC; CDR3aa: CASSYVAGYEQFF
j_gene: TRBJ1-6; d_gene: TRBD1; v_gene: TRBV9; abundance: .; CDR3nt: TGTGCCAGCAGCGACCGGGACAGGGGATTTAACTCACCCCTCCACTTT; CDR3aa: CASSDRDRGFNSPLHF
j_gene: TRBJ2-7; d_gene: TRBD1; v_gene: TRBV24-1; abundance: few; CDR3nt: TGTGCCACCAGTGATCCCGGGACAGGAGGGCGAGGATCCTACGAGCAGTACTTC; CDR3aa: CATSDPGTGGRGSYEQYF
j_gene: TRBJ2-1; d_gene: .; v_gene: TRBV20-1; abundance: few; CDR3nt: TGCAGTGCTAGTAAGGGGGGCCTTATATACAATGAGCAGTTCTTC; CDR3aa: CSASKGGLIYNEQFF
j_gene: TRBJ2-7; d_gene: .; v_gene: TRBV6-5; abundance: .; CDR3nt: TGTGCCAGCGGGATGTCGGGACACCGTTCCTACGAGCAGTACTTC; CDR3aa: CASGMSGHRSYEQYF
j_gene: TRBJ2-7; d_gene: TRBD2; v_gene: TRBV7-8; abundance: .; CDR3nt: TGTGCCAGCAGCTTAGGAACCGGGACTAGGTTCTACGAGCAGTACTTC; CDR3aa: CASSLGTGTRFYEQYF
j_gene: TRBJ1-2; d_gene: .; v_gene: TRBV7-2; abundance: .; CDR3nt: TGTGCCAGCAGCTTACCGGGGGGCGCCCATGGCTACACCTTC; CDR3aa: CASSLPGGAHGYTF
j_gene: TRBJ2-1; d_gene: TRBD2; v_gene: TRBV5-1; abundance: .; CDR3nt: TGCGCCAGCAGCTCTAGCGGGGGGTCCCACAATGAGCAGTTCTTC; CDR3aa: CASSSSGGSHNEQFF
j_gene: TRBJ1-5; d_gene: TRBD1; v_gene: TRBV12-3/TRBV12-4; abundance: few; CDR3nt: TGTGCCAGCAGTTCTTATGGGACAGGGGCTTACAATCAGCCCCAGCATTTT; CDR3aa: CASSSYGTGAYNQPQHF
j_gene: TRBJ1-3; d_gene: .; v_gene: TRBV7-6; abundance: few; CDR3nt: TGTGCCAGCAGCCCGGCGGGCGCCGAAACTGGAAACACCATATATTTT; CDR3aa: CASSPAGAETGNTIYF